These 25 T cell receptor beta chains share one sample of origin, sequenced in a study of cytomegalovirus exposure and HLA in healthy donors. Only in-frame clones appear in the TCRdb table, and some are missing; sequencing was by immunoSEQ multiplex PCR. The profile shows over 150,000 clones, about 85% of them singletons. The sequencing input was PBMCs. Every receptor here comes from a man younger than 35 in good health and CMV-seropositive.

This chain connects TRBV27 to TRBJ2-7, with a possible D match to TRBD1 (6 bases). This CDR3 contains 16 residues. CDR1 and CDR2 (germline): MNHEY, SMNVEV (reference sequence). V was shortened by 2 bases and J by 5 bases, with 19 bases between the two germline ends. CDR3 region: CASSLSAQGFGHEQYF. CDR3 coding DNA: TGTGCCAGCAGTTTAAGTGCACAGGGTTTTGGCCACGAGCAGTACTTC.

The chain is built from TRBV7-8 and TRBJ1-5, with D possibly being TRBD1 (5 bases). Germline CDR1 reads SGHVS; CDR2 reads FQNEAQ. This CDR3 has 16 residues. V lost 0 bases and J 5 bases, leaving 14 bases between the germline ends. The CDR3 spells CASSLAPQGYYQPQHF. CDR3 nucleotide sequence: TGTGCCAGCAGCTTAGCTCCCCAGGGTTATTATCAGCCCCAGCATTTT. Based on the CDR3 plus reference TRBV7-8 and TRBJ1-5, the full variable domain is GAGVSQSPRYKVAKRGQDVALRCDPISGHVSLFWYQQALGQGPEFLTYFQNEAQLDKSGLPSDRFFAERPEGSVSTLKIQRTQQEDSAVYLCASSLAPQGYYQPQHFGDGTRLSIL.

This sequence joins TRBV28 and TRBJ1-2, with 9 bases lining up with TRBD1. CDR1 and CDR2 from the germline V gene are MDHEN and SYDVKM. The CDR3 is 14 amino acids. With 5 bases clipped from V and 4 bases from J, the junction kept 5 bases outside the gene matches. The DNA for the CDR3 is TGTGCCAGCAGTGGGACAGGGTCCCTCTATGGCTACACCTTC. It codes for CASSGTGSLYGYTF.

The V call is TRBV6-1, the J call TRBJ2-6, with D tentatively TRBD2 (6 bases). Germline lookup yields CDR1 MNHNS and CDR2 SASEGT. This CDR3 region has 17 residues. V was shortened by 0 bases and J by 4 bases, with 13 bases between the two germline ends. The CDR3 sequence is CASSEAQGEAGANVLTF. The CDR3 DNA is TGTGCCAGCAGTGAAGCGCAAGGGGAGGCCGGGGCCAACGTCCTGACTTTC.

CDR3 region: CASSLTGGVSPLHF. The CDR3, as DNA: TGTGCCAGCAGCCTCACAGGGGGAGTCTCACCCCTCCACTTT. The V and J genes are TRBV13 and TRBJ1-6, with 8 bases fitting TRBD1. V shed 5 bases, J shed 10 bases, and the junction held 7 bases outside the gene matches. Germline-derived CDR1 and CDR2 are PRHDT and FYEKMQ (reference sequence). The CDR3 is made up of 14 amino acids.

This clone was picked up a small number of times. The chain joins TRBV5-1 to TRBJ1-3; 10 nucleotides align to TRBD1. J lost 7 bases, V lost 4 bases, and 8 bases had no gene match. The CDR3 extends over 15 amino acids. CDR1 and CDR2 from the germline V gene are SGHRS and YFSETQ. The CDR3 is CASSLRDRGYNTIYF. The CDR3 DNA sequence: TGCGCCAGCAGCCTGAGGGACAGGGGATACAACACCATATATTTT.

This clone was counted only a few times. The chain uses TRBV5-6 and TRBJ1-5; 8 bases are a match to TRBD1. The V and J ends lost 3 bases and 0 bases, in that order; junction bases with no gene match: 2. The CDR3 extends over 15 amino acids. Looked up from germline, CDR1 is SGHDT and CDR2 is YYEEEE. The CDR3 here is CASSYGQGSNQPQHF. As DNA, the CDR3 is TGTGCCAGCAGCTATGGACAGGGTAGCAATCAGCCCCAGCATTTT.

This chain joins TRBV19 and TRBJ2-7; 8 bases align to TRBD2. Germline values: CDR1 LNHDA, CDR2 SQIVND (reference sequence). The J segment lost 2 bases and the V segment lost 6 bases, leaving 9 bases of the junction unmatched. The CDR3 has 15 amino acids. This CDR3 reads CASSAGAGGAYEQYF. The CDR3 nucleotides read TGTGCCAGTAGCGCCGGGGCGGGGGGAGCCTACGAGCAGTACTTC.

The chain uses TRBV27 and TRBJ1-6, with D uncertain. Between the trimmed V and J ends, which lost 2 bases and 6 bases, there was a span of 11 bases. This CDR3 comprises 15 residues. CDR1 is MNHEY, CDR2 SMNVEV, per germline (reference sequence). The CDR3 loop is CASSLKGAFNSPLHF. In nucleotides, the CDR3 is TGTGCCAGCAGTTTAAAAGGAGCCTTTAATTCACCCCTCCACTTT.

The rearrangement joins TRBV2 to TRBJ2-6; 7 bases align to TRBD1. V trimming: 9 bases; J trimming: 2 bases; junction bases outside the gene matches: 4. From germline, CDR1 is SNHLY and CDR2 FYNNEI. The CDR3 consists of 14 residues. The CDR3 spells CARKQGTGANVLTF. Written as DNA, the CDR3 is TGTGCCAGAAAACAGGGGACTGGGGCCAACGTCCTGACTTTC.

The V call is TRBV14, the J call TRBJ2-5; unclear D gene. Germline V gene data show CDR1 as SGHDN and CDR2 as FVKESK. The CDR3 has 15 amino acids. V was shortened by 0 bases and J by 4 bases, with 12 bases between the two germline ends. DNA of the CDR3: TGTGCCAGCAGCCAAGATCTGGGCCCCCGAGAGACCCAGTACTTC. It translates to CASSQDLGPRETQYF.

The chain recombines TRBV19 with TRBJ2-1; D gene ambiguous. Trimming removed 1 base at V and 15 bases at J, with 7 bases between. CDR3 length: 10 amino acids. CDR1 and CDR2 (germline): LNHDA, SQIVND (reference sequence). CDR3 nucleotide sequence: TGTGCCAGTAGTATAGTTTATATGTTCTTC. It is translated as CASSIVYMFF.

This clone was found once. The chain couples TRBV13 to TRBJ2-7, with TRBD2 matching over 12 bases. Trimming cost V 6 bases and J 0 bases; bases outside gene matches: 6. Germline lookup yields CDR1 PRHDT and CDR2 FYEKMQ (reference sequence). The CDR3 extends over 16 amino acids. Written as DNA, the CDR3 is TGTGCCAGCAGGGAGCTAGCGGGGGGGGACTCCTACGAGCAGTACTTC. It translates to CASRELAGGDSYEQYF.

The chain employs TRBV9 and TRBJ2-1, with 9 bases lining up with TRBD2. The CDR3 runs 14 residues. J was trimmed by 8 bases and V by 4 bases; bases with no gene match: 7. The germline gives CDR1 SGDLS, CDR2 YYNGEE. The CDR3 region has the DNA TGTGCCAGCAGCCTGGGACTAGCAGGCGATGAGCAGTTCTTC. Its protein product is CASSLGLAGDEQFF.

The chain combines TRBV27 with TRBJ1-6; D ambiguous. Trimming left V 7 bases short and J 10 bases short, with 17 bases between. Germline V gene lookup returns CDR1 MNHEY and CDR2 SMNVEV (reference sequence). The CDR3 is 14 residues long. The CDR3 DNA sequence: TGTGCCAGCAAGGCTAGGCGGTCGCTGTCACCCCTCCACTTT. Its translation is CASKARRSLSPLHF.

Note on this clone: This CDR3 is also generated by other DNA sequences in the sample. The V and J genes are TRBV27 and TRBJ2-7, with 11 bases fitting TRBD1. J lost 3 bases, V lost 6 bases, and 4 bases had no gene match. The CDR3 totals 14 residues. Germline V gene lookup returns CDR1 MNHEY and CDR2 SMNVEV (reference sequence). The CDR3 reads CASSPGTGGYEQYF. Here the CDR3 DNA reads TGTGCCAGCAGCCCCGGGACAGGGGGCTACGAGCAGTACTTC.

The CDR3 loop reads CSVEDRSGGNTIYF. The CDR3 coding sequence is TGCAGCGTTGAAGATCGGTCAGGTGGAAACACCATATATTTT. The rearrangement uses TRBV29-1 and TRBJ1-3; no reliable D call. Trimming cost V 0 bases and J 3 bases, with 9 bases left between them. The CDR3 runs to 14 residues. The germline V gene encodes CDR1 SQVTM and CDR2 ANQGSEA.

This clone was recorded many times. The gene calls are TRBV27 and TRBJ2-7; 8 nucleotides line up with TRBD1. This CDR3 region has 12 residues. V lost 8 bases to trimming and J lost 2 bases; unmatched junction nucleotides: 2. Germline V CDR1 and CDR2: MNHEY, SMNVEV (reference sequence). CDR3 amino acids: CASGTGAYEQYF. CDR3 bases: TGTGCCAGCGGGACAGGCGCCTACGAGCAGTACTTC.

The CDR3 is CASRPGGGSEKLFF. DNA for the CDR3: TGTGCCAGCCGCCCGGGGGGGGGTAGTGAAAAACTGTTTTTT. The V call is TRBV6-5, the J call TRBJ1-4; a weak D match, TRBD1 (5 bases). V was pared by 8 bases and J by 7 bases, with 17 bases between. The CDR3 sequence is 14 residues long. Per germline, CDR1 MNHEY and CDR2 SVGAGI.

The chain combines TRBV15 with TRBJ2-1, with D uncertain. Trimming removed 0 bases at V and 6 bases at J, with 15 bases between. Germline CDR1 reads LNHNV; CDR2 reads YYDKDF (reference sequence). CDR3 length equals 16 residues. This chain's CDR3 is CATSRDRGPGSNEQFF. Here the CDR3 DNA reads TGTGCCACCAGCAGAGATCGTGGCCCAGGAAGCAATGAGCAGTTCTTC.

The chain carries TRBV9 and TRBJ2-6; 14 positions agree with TRBD2. CDR3 size: 18 residues. J lost 0 bases, V lost 4 bases, and 3 bases had no gene match. Germline V CDR1 and CDR2: SGDLS, YYNGEE. In DNA, the CDR3 is TGTGCCAGCAGCCCCGGGACTAGCGGGGGCTCTGGGGCCAACGTCCTGACTTTC. As protein: CASSPGTSGGSGANVLTF.

The DNA for the CDR3 is TGTGCCAGCAGCCGCGGCAGAAACAATGAGCAGTTCTTC. Amino acids: CASSRGRNNEQFF. The chain has TRBV4-2 and TRBJ2-1, with D hard to call. The length of the CDR3 is 13 residues. Germline V lookup: CDR1 LGHNA, CDR2 YNFKEQ. V lost 4 bases and J 5 bases, leaving 9 bases between the germline ends.

The chain links TRBV10-2 to TRBJ2-7, with 13 bases aligning to TRBD2. This CDR3 has 16 amino acids. V lost 6 bases to trimming and J lost 4 bases; unmatched junction nucleotides: 9. Looked up from germline, CDR1 is WSHSY and CDR2 is SAAADI. The CDR3 loop reads CASSGLAGEHAYEQYF. CDR3 bases: TGCGCCAGCAGCGGACTAGCGGGAGAGCACGCATACGAGCAGTACTTC.

The rearrangement uses TRBV19 and TRBJ2-7, with no clear D. Germline CDR1 is LNHDA and CDR2 is SQIVND (reference sequence). Trimming shortened V by 5 bases and J by 6 bases, and 17 bases separated the two germline ends. This CDR3 comprises 14 residues. The CDR3 DNA reads as TGTGCCAGTAGTCTCGAGGTAGGCCTACGCGAGCAGTACTTC. Protein product: CASSLEVGLREQYF.

The rearrangement links TRBV9 to TRBJ2-1, with 9 bases identical to TRBD2. CDR3 size: 17 residues. The germline V gene encodes CDR1 SGDLS and CDR2 YYNGEE. The V gene end was trimmed by 0 bases and the J gene end by 4 bases; junction bases not matched to a gene: 8. CDR3 bases: TGTGCCAGCAGCGTAGGGGTGGGTAGCGGGGGATACAATGAGCAGTTCTTC. Its protein is CASSVGVGSGGYNEQFF.